Sequencing of this T cell receptor beta chain was carried out in a study of chemoradiotherapy in HPV16-positive cancers. Study at large: Candidate HPV-specific clones and shared TCR motifs came from a couple of HPV16-positive patients.

The CDR3 length is 15 residues. Repeated repertoire sampling spanned the course of chemoradiotherapy. Sequencing used immunoSEQ multiplex PCR; TCRdb keeps in-frame clones, though not all of them. The repertoire holds 410 or so clones, roughly 82% seen once, with around 29% in the top ten. The sequencing used tumor tissue, collected from a patient who underwent chemoradiotherapy. This sequence was found in a human donor with HPV-associated anogenital cancer. The chain recombines TRBV1 with TRBJ1-2. TRBV1 is given as a pseudogene. The CDR3 nucleotides read TGCACCAGCAGGTCGGAACGTTGTGCGAACTATGGCTACACCTTC. Residues: CTSRSERCANYGYTF.